The entry that follows covers one TCR beta chain sequence. What it binds is not known. These data belong to a study of T cell responses to AZD1222 COVID-19 vaccine. General study points: Spike regions recognized by vaccine-associated CD4 TCRs spanned the protein, led by 160-218 and 743-854. Most donors were white British and more were female, and clonal diversity was possibly underestimated.

The data were produced by immunoSEQ multiplex PCR, yet TCRdb's version contains in-frame clones alone and is incomplete. The repertoire includes 95,000 to 150,000 clones, approximately 90% of them detected once, and approximately 12% sits in the top ten. Trimming stripped 6 bases from V and 6 bases from J, with 11 bases between. Germline loops: CDR1 ENHRY, CDR2 SYGVKD. This CDR3 is built from 12 residues. This chain joins TRBV10-3 and TRBJ1-1; D might be TRBD1 (5 bases). The material was peripheral blood, obtained on day 0 of MenACWY control vaccination. This TCR was sampled from an adult in good health. The CDR3 DNA reads TGTGCCATCAGGAGCAAAGGGGCTGAAGCTTTCTTT. This encodes CAIRSKGAEAFF.